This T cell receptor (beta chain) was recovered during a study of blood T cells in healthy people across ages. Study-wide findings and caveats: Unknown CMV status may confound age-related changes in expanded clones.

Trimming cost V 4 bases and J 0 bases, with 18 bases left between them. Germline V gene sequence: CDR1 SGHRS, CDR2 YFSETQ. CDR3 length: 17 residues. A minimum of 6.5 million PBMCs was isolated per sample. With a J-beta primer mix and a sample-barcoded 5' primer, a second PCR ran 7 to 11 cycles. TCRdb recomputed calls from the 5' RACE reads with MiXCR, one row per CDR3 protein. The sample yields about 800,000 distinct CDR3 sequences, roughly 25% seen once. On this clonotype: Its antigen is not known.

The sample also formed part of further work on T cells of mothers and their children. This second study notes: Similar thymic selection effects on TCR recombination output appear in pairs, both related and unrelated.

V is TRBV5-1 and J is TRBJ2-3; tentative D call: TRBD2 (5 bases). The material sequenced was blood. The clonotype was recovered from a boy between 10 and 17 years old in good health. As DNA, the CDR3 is TGCGCCAGCAGCGATGGACCCTTCGGGATCAGCACAGATACGCAGTATTTT. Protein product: CASSDGPFGISTDTQYF.